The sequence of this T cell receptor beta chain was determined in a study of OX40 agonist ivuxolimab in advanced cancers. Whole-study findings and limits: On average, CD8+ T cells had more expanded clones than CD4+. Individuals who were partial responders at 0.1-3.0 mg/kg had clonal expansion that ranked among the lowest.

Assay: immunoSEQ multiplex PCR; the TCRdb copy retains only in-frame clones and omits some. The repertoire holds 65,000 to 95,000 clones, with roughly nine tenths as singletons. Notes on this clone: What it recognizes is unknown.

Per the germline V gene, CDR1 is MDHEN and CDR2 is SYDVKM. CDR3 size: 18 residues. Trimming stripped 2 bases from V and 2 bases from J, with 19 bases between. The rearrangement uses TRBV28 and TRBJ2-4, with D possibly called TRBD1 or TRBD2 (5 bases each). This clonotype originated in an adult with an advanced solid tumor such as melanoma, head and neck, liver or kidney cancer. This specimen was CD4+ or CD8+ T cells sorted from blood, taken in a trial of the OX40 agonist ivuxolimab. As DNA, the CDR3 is TGTGCCAGCAGTTTAAGATTAGGGGACGGTGTAACCAAAAACATTCAGTACTTC. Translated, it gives CASSLRLGDGVTKNIQYF.